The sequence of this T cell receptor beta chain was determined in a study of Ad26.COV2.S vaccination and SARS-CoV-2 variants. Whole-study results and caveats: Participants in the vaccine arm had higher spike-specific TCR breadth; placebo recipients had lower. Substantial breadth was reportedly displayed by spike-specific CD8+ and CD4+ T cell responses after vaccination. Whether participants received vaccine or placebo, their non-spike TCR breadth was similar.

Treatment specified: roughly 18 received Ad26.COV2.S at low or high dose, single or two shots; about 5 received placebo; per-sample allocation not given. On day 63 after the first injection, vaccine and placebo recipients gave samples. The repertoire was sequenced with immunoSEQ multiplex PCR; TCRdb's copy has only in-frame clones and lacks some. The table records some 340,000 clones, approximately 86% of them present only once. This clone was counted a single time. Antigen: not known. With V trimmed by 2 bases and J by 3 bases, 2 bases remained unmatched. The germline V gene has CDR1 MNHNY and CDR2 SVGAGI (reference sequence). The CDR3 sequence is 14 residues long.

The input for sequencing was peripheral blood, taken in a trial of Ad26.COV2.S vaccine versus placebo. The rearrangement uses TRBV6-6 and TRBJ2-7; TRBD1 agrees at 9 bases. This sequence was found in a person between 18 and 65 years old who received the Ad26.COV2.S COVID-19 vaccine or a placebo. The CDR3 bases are TGTGCCAGCAGTTACGGACAGGGGAACTACGAGCAGTACTTC. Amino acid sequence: CASSYGQGNYEQYF.